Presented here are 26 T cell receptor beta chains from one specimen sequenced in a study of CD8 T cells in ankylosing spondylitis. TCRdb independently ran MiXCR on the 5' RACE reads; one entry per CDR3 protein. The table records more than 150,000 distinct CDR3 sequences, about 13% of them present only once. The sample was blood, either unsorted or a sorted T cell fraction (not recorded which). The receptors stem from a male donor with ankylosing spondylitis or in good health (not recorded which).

CDR3 residues: CSALQGLSYEQYF. As DNA, the CDR3 is TGCAGCGCCTTACAGGGTTTGTCCTACGAGCAGTACTTC. The chain combines TRBV29-1 with TRBJ2-7; possible D gene TRBD1, 6 bases. Germline CDR1 SQVTM, CDR2 ANQGSEA. The V end was cut by 7 bases, the J end by 1 base, with 14 bases between. The CDR3 length is 13 residues.

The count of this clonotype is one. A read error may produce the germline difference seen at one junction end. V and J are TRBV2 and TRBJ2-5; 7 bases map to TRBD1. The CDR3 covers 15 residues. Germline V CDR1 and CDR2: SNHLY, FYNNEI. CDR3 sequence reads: CGSSLLGTAGETQYF. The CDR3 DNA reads TGTGGCAGCAGTCTCCTCGGGACAGCAGGAGAGACCCAGTACTTC.

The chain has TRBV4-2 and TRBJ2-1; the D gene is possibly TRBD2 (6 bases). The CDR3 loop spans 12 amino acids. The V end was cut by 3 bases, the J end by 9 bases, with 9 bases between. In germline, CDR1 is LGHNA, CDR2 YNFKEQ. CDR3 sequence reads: CASSQGLFEQFF. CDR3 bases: TGTGCCAGCAGCCAGGGACTGTTTGAGCAGTTCTTC.

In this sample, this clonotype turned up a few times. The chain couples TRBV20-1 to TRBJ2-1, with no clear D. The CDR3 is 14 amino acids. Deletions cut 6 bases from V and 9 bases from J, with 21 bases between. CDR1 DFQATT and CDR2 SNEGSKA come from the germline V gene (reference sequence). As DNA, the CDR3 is TGCAGTGCCAGCTCCGTGGTAGACTTCGGTGAGCAGTTCTTC. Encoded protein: CSASSVVDFGEQFF.

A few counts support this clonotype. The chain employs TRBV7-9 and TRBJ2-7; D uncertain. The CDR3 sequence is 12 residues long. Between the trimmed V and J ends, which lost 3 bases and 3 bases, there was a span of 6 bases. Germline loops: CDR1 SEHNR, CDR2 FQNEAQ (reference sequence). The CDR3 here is CASSFTSYEQYF. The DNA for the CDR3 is TGTGCCAGCAGCTTTACGAGCTACGAGCAGTACTTC.

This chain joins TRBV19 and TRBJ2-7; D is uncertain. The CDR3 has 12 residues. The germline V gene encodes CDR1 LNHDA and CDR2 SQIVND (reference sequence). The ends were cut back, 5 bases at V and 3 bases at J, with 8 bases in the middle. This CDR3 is CASSWNGYEQYF. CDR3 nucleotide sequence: TGTGCCAGTAGTTGGAACGGCTACGAGCAGTACTTC.

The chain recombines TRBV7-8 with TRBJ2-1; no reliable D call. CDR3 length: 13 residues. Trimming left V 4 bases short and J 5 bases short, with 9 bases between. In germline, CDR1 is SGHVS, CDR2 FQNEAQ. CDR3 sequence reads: CASSYESHNEQFF. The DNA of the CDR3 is TGTGCCAGCAGCTATGAGTCCCACAATGAGCAGTTCTTC.

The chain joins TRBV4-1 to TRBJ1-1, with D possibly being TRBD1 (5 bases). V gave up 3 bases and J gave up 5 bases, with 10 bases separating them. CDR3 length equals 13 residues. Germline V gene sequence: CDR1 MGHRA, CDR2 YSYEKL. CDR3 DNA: TGCGCCAGCAGCCAGATCGGGGGGACTGAAGCTTTCTTT. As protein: CASSQIGGTEAFF.

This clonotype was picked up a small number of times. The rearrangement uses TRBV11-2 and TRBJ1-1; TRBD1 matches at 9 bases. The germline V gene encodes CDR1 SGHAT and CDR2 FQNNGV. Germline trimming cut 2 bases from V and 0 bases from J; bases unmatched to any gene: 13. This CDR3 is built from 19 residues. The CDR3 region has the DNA TGTGCCAGCAGCTTACCCGGGGACAGGGTGTGGCTTTTGAACACTGAAGCTTTCTTT. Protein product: CASSLPGDRVWLLNTEAFF.

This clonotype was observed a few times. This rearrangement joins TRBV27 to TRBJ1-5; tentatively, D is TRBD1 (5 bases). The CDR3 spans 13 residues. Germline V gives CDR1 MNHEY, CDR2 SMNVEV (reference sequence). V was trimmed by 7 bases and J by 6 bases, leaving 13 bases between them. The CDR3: CASTARGGQPQHF. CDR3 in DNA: TGTGCCAGCACCGCACGGGGCGGTCAGCCCCAGCATTTT.

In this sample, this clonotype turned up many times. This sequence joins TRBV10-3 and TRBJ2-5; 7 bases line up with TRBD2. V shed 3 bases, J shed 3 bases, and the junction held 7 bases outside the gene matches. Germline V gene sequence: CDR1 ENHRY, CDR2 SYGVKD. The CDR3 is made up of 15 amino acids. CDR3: CAISDQRDEKETQYF. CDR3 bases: TGTGCCATCAGTGATCAGCGGGATGAAAAAGAGACCCAGTACTTC.

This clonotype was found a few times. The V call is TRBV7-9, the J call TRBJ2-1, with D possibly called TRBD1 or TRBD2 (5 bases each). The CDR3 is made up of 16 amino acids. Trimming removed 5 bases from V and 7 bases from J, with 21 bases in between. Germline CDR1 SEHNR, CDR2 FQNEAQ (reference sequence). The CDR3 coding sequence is TGTGCCAGCAGCCCCGGGACCGAGCCCAGGAGGAATGAGCAGTTCTTC. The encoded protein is CASSPGTEPRRNEQFF.

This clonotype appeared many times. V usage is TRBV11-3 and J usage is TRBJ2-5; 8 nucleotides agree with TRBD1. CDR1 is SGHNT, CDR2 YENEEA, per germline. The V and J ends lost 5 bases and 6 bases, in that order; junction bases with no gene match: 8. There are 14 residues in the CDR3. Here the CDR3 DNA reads TGTGCCAGCAGCCCACGGACAGGGATGAAGACCCAGTACTTC. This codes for CASSPRTGMKTQYF.

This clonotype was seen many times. The chain's CDR3 is CASSQDRLEVNNEQFF. The CDR3, as DNA: TGCGCCAGCAGCCAAGATCGGCTAGAGGTTAACAATGAGCAGTTCTTC. The rearrangement uses TRBV4-1 and TRBJ2-1; D not certain. Trimming cost V 0 bases and J 5 bases, with 14 bases left between them. The CDR3 has 16 residues. Germline loops: CDR1 MGHRA, CDR2 YSYEKL.

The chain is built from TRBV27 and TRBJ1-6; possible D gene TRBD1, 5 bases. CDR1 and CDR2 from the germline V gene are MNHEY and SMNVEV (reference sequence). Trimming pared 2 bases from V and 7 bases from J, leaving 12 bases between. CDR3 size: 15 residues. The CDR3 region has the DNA TGTGCCAGCAGTTTACTACGGGACGGGAATTCACCCCTCCACTTT. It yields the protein CASSLLRDGNSPLHF.

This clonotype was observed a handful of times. The CDR3 coding sequence is TGTGCCAGCAGCCCCGGAGAAGCGGGAGGGCCGGGCACCGGGGAGCTGTTTTTT. Translated: CASSPGEAGGPGTGELFF. The chain links TRBV4-2 to TRBJ2-2, with TRBD2 matching over 10 bases. J was trimmed by 4 bases and V by 4 bases; bases with no gene match: 12. CDR1 and CDR2 (germline): LGHNA, YNFKEQ. The CDR3 loop spans 18 amino acids.

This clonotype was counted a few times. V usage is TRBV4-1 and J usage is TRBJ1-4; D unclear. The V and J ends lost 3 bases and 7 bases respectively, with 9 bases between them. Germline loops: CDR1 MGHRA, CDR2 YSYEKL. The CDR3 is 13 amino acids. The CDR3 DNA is TGCGCCAGCAGCCATTCTAGATTTGAAAAACTGTTTTTT. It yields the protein CASSHSRFEKLFF.

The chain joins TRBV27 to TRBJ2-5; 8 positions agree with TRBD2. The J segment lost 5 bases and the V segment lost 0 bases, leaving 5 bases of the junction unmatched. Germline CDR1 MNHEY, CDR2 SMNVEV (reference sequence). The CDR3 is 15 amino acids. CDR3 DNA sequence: TGTGCCAGCAGTTTATCGAGGCGCGGGAGGGAGACCCAGTACTTC. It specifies CASSLSRRGRETQYF.

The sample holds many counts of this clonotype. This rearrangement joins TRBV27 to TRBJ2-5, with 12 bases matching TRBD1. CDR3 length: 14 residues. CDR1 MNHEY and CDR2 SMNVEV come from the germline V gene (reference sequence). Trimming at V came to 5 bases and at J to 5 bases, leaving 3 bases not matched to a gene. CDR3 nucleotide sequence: TGTGCCAGCAGTCCTGGGACAGGGGGCGAGACCCAGTACTTC. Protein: CASSPGTGGETQYF.

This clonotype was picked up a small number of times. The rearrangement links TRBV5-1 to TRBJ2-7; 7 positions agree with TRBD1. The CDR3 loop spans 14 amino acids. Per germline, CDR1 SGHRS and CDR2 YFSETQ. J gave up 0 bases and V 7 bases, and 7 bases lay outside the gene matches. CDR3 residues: CASGTTGSSYEQYF. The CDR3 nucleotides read TGCGCCAGCGGAACGACAGGGAGCTCCTACGAGCAGTACTTC.

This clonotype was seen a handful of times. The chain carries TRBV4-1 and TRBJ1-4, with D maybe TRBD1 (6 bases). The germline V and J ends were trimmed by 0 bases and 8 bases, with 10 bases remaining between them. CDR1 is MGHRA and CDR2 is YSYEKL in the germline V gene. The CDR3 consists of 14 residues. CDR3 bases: TGCGCCAGCAGCCAAGATGTTAGGGGGGAAAAACTGTTTTTT. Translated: CASSQDVRGEKLFF.

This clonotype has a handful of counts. The CDR3 DNA is TGTGCCAGCAGCGTAGCCGGTGGAGAGGGGTACGAGCAGTACTTC. Translating gives CASSVAGGEGYEQYF. The V call is TRBV9, the J call TRBJ2-7, with D tentatively TRBD1 or TRBD2 (5 bases each). V lost 0 bases to trimming and J lost 4 bases, with 14 bases between them. Per the germline V gene, CDR1 is SGDLS and CDR2 is YYNGEE. This CDR3 has 15 amino acids.

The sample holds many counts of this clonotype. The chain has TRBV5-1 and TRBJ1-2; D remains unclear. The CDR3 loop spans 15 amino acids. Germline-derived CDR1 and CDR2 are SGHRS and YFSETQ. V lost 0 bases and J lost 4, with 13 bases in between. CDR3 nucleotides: TGCGCCAGCAGCTTGGAAGCAGGTGATTTCTATGGCTACACCTTC. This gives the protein CASSLEAGDFYGYTF. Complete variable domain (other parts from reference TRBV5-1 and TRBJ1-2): KAGVTQTPRYLIKTRGQQVTLSCSPISGHRSVSWYQQTPGQGLQFLFEYFSETQRNKGNFPGRFSGRQFSNSRSEMNVSTLELGDSALYLCASSLEAGDFYGYTFGSGTRLTVV.

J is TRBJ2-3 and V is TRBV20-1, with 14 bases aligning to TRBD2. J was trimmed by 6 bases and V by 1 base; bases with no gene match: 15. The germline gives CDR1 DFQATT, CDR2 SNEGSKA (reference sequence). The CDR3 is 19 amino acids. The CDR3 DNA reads TGCAGTGCTAGAGCACCCGGACTAGCGGGGGGTACCAGGTCGGATACGCAGTATTTT. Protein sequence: CSARAPGLAGGTRSDTQYF.

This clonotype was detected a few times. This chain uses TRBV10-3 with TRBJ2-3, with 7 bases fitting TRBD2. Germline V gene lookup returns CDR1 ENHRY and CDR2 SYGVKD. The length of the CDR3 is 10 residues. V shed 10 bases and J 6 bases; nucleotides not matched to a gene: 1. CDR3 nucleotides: TGTGCCACCGGGGGGGATACGCAGTATTTT. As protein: CATGGDTQYF.

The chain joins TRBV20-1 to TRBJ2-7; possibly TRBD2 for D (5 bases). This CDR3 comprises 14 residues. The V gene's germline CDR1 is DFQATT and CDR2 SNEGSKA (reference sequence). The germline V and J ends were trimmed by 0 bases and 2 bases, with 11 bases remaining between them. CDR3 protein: CSARDRRTAYEQYF. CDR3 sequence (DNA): TGCAGTGCTAGAGATAGAAGGACTGCCTACGAGCAGTACTTC.